These 12 T cell receptor beta chains originate from one sample sequenced in a study of T cells after yellow fever vaccination. In TCRdb, the 5' RACE reads were re-called with MiXCR into one record per CDR3 protein. The data show 100,000 to 150,000 distinct CDR3 sequences, with about 7.4% seen just once and roughly 2.5% held by the top ten. The source material was CD4+ T cells sorted from PBMCs, sampled 9 to 10 days after the first yellow fever vaccination. The receptors originated from a man younger than 35 who received the YFV17D yellow fever vaccine.

This clonotype was seen more than once but under ten times. This chain uses TRBV5-1 with TRBJ1-1; D uncertain. The V end was cut by 4 bases, the J end by 4 bases, with 11 bases between. The CDR3 runs to 13 residues. Germline V gene data show CDR1 as SGHRS and CDR2 as YFSETQ. Here the CDR3 reads CASSTPEGTEAFF. The CDR3 DNA reads as TGCGCCAGCAGCACTCCGGAAGGCACTGAAGCTTTCTTT.

This clonotype was found many times. The chain employs TRBV4-3 and TRBJ2-4; the D gene could be TRBD1 or TRBD2 (5 bases each). Trimming stripped 0 bases from V and 9 bases from J, with 12 bases between. The length of the CDR3 is 14 residues. Per the germline V gene, CDR1 is LGHNA and CDR2 is YSLEER. CDR3: CASSQDWGNFIQYF. The CDR3 bases are TGCGCCAGCAGCCAAGATTGGGGGAACTTCATTCAGTACTTC.

This clonotype has at least ten counts. The chain is built from TRBV24-1 and TRBJ2-3; a possible D gene is TRBD1 (5 bases). The CDR3 totals 13 residues. Trimming left V 7 bases short and J 2 bases short, with 9 bases between. In germline, CDR1 is KGHDR, CDR2 SFDVKD. The CDR3 DNA reads TGTGCCACCAGACGACAGCTCACAGATACGCAGTATTTT. This translates into CATRRQLTDTQYF.

This clonotype was seen at least ten times. This chain links TRBV6-2 or TRBV6-3 with TRBJ2-7; no definite D call. The CDR3 runs 11 residues. V lost 8 bases and J lost 3, with 8 bases in between. Per germline, CDR1 MNHEY and CDR2 SVGEGT. In nucleotides, the CDR3 is TGTGCCAGCGGGATGGGCTACGAGCAGTACTTC. It yields the protein CASGMGYEQYF.

This clonotype was observed a few times. The chain combines TRBV5-1 with TRBJ2-1; D might be TRBD1 or TRBD2, each matching 5 bases. V gave up 1 base and J gave up 6 bases, with 11 bases separating them. The CDR3 extends over 14 amino acids. Looked up from germline, CDR1 is SGHRS and CDR2 is YFSETQ. CDR3: CASSLSGRVNEQFF. For the CDR3, the DNA is TGCGCCAGCAGCTTGTCAGGGCGGGTCAATGAGCAGTTCTTC.

For this clonotype: A read error may be the cause here, since a much bigger clone is one base away. J is TRBJ1-1 and V is TRBV7-9, with D maybe TRBD1 (6 bases). Germline V CDR1 and CDR2: SEHNR, FQNEAQ (reference sequence). There are 13 residues in the CDR3. The CDR3 DNA reads TGTGCCAGCCGCTTAGCAGGGGAAGGTGAAGCTTTCTTT. This translates into CASRLAGEGEAFF.

This clonotype was seen many times. This chain joins TRBV20-1 and TRBJ2-5; the D is unclear. Trimming left V 0 bases short and J 1 base short, with 9 bases between. Germline values: CDR1 DFQATT, CDR2 SNEGSKA (reference sequence). The CDR3 covers 14 residues. DNA of the CDR3: TGCAGTGCTAGAGATTCGAACCTCCAAGAGACCCAGTACTTC. Translating it yields CSARDSNLQETQYF.

This clonotype was found many times. The V call is TRBV12-3 or TRBV12-4, the J call TRBJ2-3; tentatively, D is TRBD1 (5 bases). This CDR3 contains 12 residues. Trimming removed 10 bases at V and 4 bases at J, with 12 bases between. CDR3 sequence reads: CATRLGADTQYF. The CDR3 DNA follows: TGTGCCACCAGATTAGGGGCAGATACGCAGTATTTT.

This clonotype showed up many times. The junction departs from the called germline gene at one end, perhaps through a read error. The chain uses TRBV28 and TRBJ2-1; D is unresolved. The V gene's germline CDR1 is MDHEN and CDR2 SYDVKM. There are 13 residues in the CDR3. In DNA, the CDR3 is TGTGCCAGCAATTTAAACTCCCCCCATGAGCAGTTCTTC. Amino acids: CASNLNSPHEQFF. The variable domain in full, with the rest retrieved from reference TRBV28 and TRBJ2-1, is DVKVTQSSRYLVKRTGEKVFLECVQDMDHENMFWYRQDPGLGLRLIYFSYDVKMKEKGDIPEGYSVSREKKERFSLILESASTNQTSMYLCASNLNSPHEQFFGPGTRLTVL.

The CDR3 protein is CASSAGTDASTDTQYF. As DNA, the CDR3 is TGTGCCAGCAGCGCGGGGACGGATGCTAGCACAGATACGCAGTATTTT. This chain connects TRBV5-4 to TRBJ2-3, with D maybe TRBD2 (6 bases). Trimming removed 4 bases from V and 0 bases from J, with 15 bases in between. The CDR3 is 16 amino acids. Germline CDR1 SGHNT, CDR2 YYREEE (reference sequence).

This clonotype was counted at least ten times. This rearrangement joins TRBV11-2 to TRBJ1-3, with D unresolved. The ends were cut back, 3 bases at V and 3 bases at J, with 18 bases in the middle. Germline-derived CDR1 and CDR2 are SGHAT and FQNNGV. This CDR3 has 17 residues. The CDR3 reads CASSLDPKGPYGNTIYF. In DNA form, the CDR3 reads TGTGCCAGCAGCTTGGACCCGAAAGGGCCGTATGGAAACACCATATATTTT.

This clonotype was observed at least ten times. The CDR3 region is CASSYPGVNTQYF. DNA of the CDR3: TGTGCCAGCAGTTACCCGGGGGTAAATACGCAGTATTTT. This chain links TRBV6-6 with TRBJ2-3, with a tentative D call TRBD2 (6 bases). The V end lost 2 bases, the J end lost 7 bases, and 10 bases lay between the germline ends. This CDR3 comprises 13 residues. Germline V lookup: CDR1 MNHNY, CDR2 SVGAGI (reference sequence).